Below are 5 T cell receptor beta chains sequenced from a single sample in a study of T-cell memory formation after mild COVID-19. TCRdb redid the calling of the 5' RACE reads with MiXCR, one entry per CDR3 protein. The sample records about 110,000 distinct CDR3 sequences, 9.5% to 15% being singletons. Sequenced input: PBMCs or a T cell subset sorted from them (not recorded which). The receptors derive from an adult woman who had mild COVID-19 (a few samples of this study predate the infection). Cell type and time point are not known.

This clonotype was observed a handful of times. The chain links TRBV5-1 to TRBJ2-1; 8 bases are shared with TRBD2. J gave up 6 bases and V 3 bases, and 8 bases lay outside the gene matches. CDR1 is SGHRS, CDR2 YFSETQ, per germline. The CDR3 length is 15 residues. The CDR3 nucleotides are TGCGCCAGCAGCTGGGGGACTAGTGAGACCAATGAGCAGTTCTTC. Encoded protein: CASSWGTSETNEQFF.

This clonotype was detected only a few times. V gene TRBV12-3 or TRBV12-4 combines with J gene TRBJ2-5, with D perhaps matching TRBD1 (6 bases). Trimming pared 5 bases from V and 5 bases from J, leaving 12 bases between. The CDR3 runs to 13 residues. This CDR3 reads CASSPGHPETQYF. The CDR3 DNA is TGTGCCAGCAGTCCGGGACACCCGGAGACCCAGTACTTC.

This clonotype occurred many times. V usage is TRBV20-1 and J usage is TRBJ2-1; a possible D gene is TRBD2 (6 bases). Germline CDR1 and CDR2: DFQATT and SNEGSKA (reference sequence). This CDR3 comprises 13 residues. Trimming removed 6 bases from V and 2 bases from J, with 11 bases in between. The CDR3 region is CSAPRGTYNEQFF. In DNA, the CDR3 is TGCAGTGCCCCCCGGGGGACCTACAATGAGCAGTTCTTC.

The rearrangement uses TRBV30 and TRBJ2-1; tentative D call: TRBD1 (5 bases). The CDR3 is made up of 14 amino acids. Trimming shortened V by 0 bases and J by 7 bases, and 13 bases separated the two germline ends. Germline V gives CDR1 GTSNPN, CDR2 SVGIG (reference sequence). The CDR3 DNA is TGTGCCTGGAGTGTACAGGCGACCTCGAATGAGCAGTTCTTC. Translating gives CAWSVQATSNEQFF. Full variable domain (missing parts from reference TRBV30 and TRBJ2-1): SQTIHQWPATLVQPVGSPLSLECTVEGTSNPNLYWYRQAAGRGLQLLFYSVGIGQISSEVPQNLSASRPQDRQFILSSKKLLLSDSGFYLCAWSVQATSNEQFFGPGTRLTVL.

The V gene is TRBV12-3 or TRBV12-4, the J gene TRBJ2-1, with TRBD2 matching 8 bases. The trim removed 3 bases at V and 7 bases at J, leaving 5 bases unmatched. The CDR3 consists of 14 residues. The CDR3 region is CASSLTSAANEQFF. CDR3 sequence (DNA): TGTGCCAGCAGTTTGACTAGCGCGGCGAATGAGCAGTTCTTC.